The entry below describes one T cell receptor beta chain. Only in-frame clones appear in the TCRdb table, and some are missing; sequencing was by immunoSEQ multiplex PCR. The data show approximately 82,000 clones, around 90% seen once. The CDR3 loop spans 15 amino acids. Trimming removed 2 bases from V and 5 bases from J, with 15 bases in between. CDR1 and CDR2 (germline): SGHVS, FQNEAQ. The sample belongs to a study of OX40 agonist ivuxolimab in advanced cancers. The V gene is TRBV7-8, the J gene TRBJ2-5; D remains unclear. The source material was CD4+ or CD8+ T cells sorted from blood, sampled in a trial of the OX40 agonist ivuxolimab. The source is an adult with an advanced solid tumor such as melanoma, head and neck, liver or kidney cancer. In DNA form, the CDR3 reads TGTGCCAGCAGCTTAATGGACGTAGGCGAGGAGACCCAGTACTTC. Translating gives CASSLMDVGEETQYF.